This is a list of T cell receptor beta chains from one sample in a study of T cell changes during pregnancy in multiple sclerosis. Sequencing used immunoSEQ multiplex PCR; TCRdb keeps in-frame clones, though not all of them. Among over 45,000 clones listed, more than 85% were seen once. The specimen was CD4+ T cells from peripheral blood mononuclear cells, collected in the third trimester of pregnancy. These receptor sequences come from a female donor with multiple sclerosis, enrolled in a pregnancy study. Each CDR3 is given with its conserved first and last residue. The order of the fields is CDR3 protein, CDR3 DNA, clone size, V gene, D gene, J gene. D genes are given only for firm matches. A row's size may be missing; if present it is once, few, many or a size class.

CDR3 protein: CASSPTLGLAGRTDTQYF
CDR3 DNA: TGTGCCAGCAGTCCGACCCTTGGGCTAGCGGGACGCACAGATACGCAGTATTTT
clone size: NA
V gene: TRBV28
D gene: TRBD2
J gene: TRBJ2-3

CDR3 protein: CASSPGLSSYNEQFF
CDR3 DNA: TGCGCCAGCAGCCCGGGACTTAGCTCCTACAATGAGCAGTTCTTC
clone size: NA
V gene: TRBV5-1
D gene: NA
J gene: TRBJ2-1

CDR3 protein: CATSRDHRETQYF
CDR3 DNA: TGTGCCACCAGCAGAGATCATAGAGAGACCCAGTACTTC
clone size: NA
V gene: TRBV15
D gene: NA
J gene: TRBJ2-5

CDR3 protein: CASSLLVAYNEQFF
CDR3 DNA: TGTGCCAGCAGCTTACTAGTTGCCTACAATGAGCAGTTCTTC
clone size: NA
V gene: TRBV7-8
D gene: NA
J gene: TRBJ2-1

CDR3 protein: CASSVVPGTDTQYF
CDR3 DNA: TGTGCCAGCAGCGTAGTCCCGGGCACAGATACGCAGTATTTT
clone size: once
V gene: TRBV9
D gene: NA
J gene: TRBJ2-3

CDR3 protein: CASSLERGSGNQPQHF
CDR3 DNA: TGTGCCAGCAGCTTAGAGAGGGGGTCGGGGAATCAGCCCCAGCATTTT
clone size: NA
V gene: TRBV7-2
D gene: NA
J gene: TRBJ1-5

CDR3 protein: CATRGTSSGSYEQYF
CDR3 DNA: TGTGCCACCCGGGGGACGTCTAGCGGGAGTTACGAGCAGTACTTC
clone size: NA
V gene: TRBV6-5
D gene: TRBD2
J gene: TRBJ2-7

CDR3 protein: CAWSVKRAAGTEAFF
CDR3 DNA: TGTGCCTGGAGTGTAAAACGGGCCGCGGGAACTGAAGCTTTCTTT
clone size: NA
V gene: TRBV30
D gene: NA
J gene: TRBJ1-1

CDR3 protein: CASSLGDRGLNYGYTF
CDR3 DNA: TGTGCCAGCAGCTTGGGGGACAGGGGGCTTAACTATGGCTACACCTTC
clone size: once
V gene: TRBV5-6
D gene: TRBD1
J gene: TRBJ1-2

CDR3 protein: CAISESGGRFRGETQYF
CDR3 DNA: TGTGCCATCAGTGAGTCAGGTGGCCGTTTTAGGGGAGAGACCCAGTACTTC
clone size: NA
V gene: TRBV10-3
D gene: NA
J gene: TRBJ2-5

CDR3 protein: CASSIRGQGAGGELFF
CDR3 DNA: TGTGCCAGCAGTATCCGAGGGCAGGGGGCAGGCGGGGAGCTGTTTTTT
clone size: NA
V gene: TRBV6-6
D gene: TRBD1
J gene: TRBJ2-2

CDR3 protein: CASSLLAGTYEQYF
CDR3 DNA: TGCGCCAGCAGCCTATTAGCGGGAACCTACGAGCAGTACTTC
clone size: once
V gene: TRBV5-1
D gene: TRBD2
J gene: TRBJ2-7

CDR3 protein: CASSWGDNQPQHF
CDR3 DNA: TGTGCCAGCAGCTGGGGAGACAATCAGCCCCAGCATTTT
clone size: NA
V gene: TRBV5-6
D gene: NA
J gene: TRBJ1-5

CDR3 protein: CASSLGYGSSVRGTGELFF
CDR3 DNA: TGTGCCAGCAGCTTAGGTTACGGTTCGTCCGTTCGGGGCACCGGGGAGCTGTTTTTT
clone size: few
V gene: TRBV7-8
D gene: NA
J gene: TRBJ2-2

CDR3 protein: CASSLGASGGIDEQFF
CDR3 DNA: TGCGCCAGCAGCTTGGGTGCTAGCGGGGGGATCGATGAGCAGTTCTTC
clone size: NA
V gene: TRBV5-1
D gene: TRBD2
J gene: TRBJ2-1

CDR3 protein: CASSQGGPTGELFF
CDR3 DNA: TGCGCCAGCAGCCAAGGGGGGCCCACCGGGGAGCTGTTTTTT
clone size: NA
V gene: TRBV4-3
D gene: NA
J gene: TRBJ2-2

CDR3 protein: CASSEREGPAREQYF
CDR3 DNA: TGTGCCAGCAGTGAACGGGAGGGCCCGGCTCGGGAGCAGTACTTC
clone size: once
V gene: TRBV6-1
D gene: TRBD2
J gene: TRBJ2-7

CDR3 protein: CAWSALAGGPSYEQYF
CDR3 DNA: TGTGCCTGGAGTGCTCTTGCGGGAGGACCCTCCTACGAGCAGTACTTC
clone size: NA
V gene: TRBV30
D gene: TRBD2
J gene: TRBJ2-7

CDR3 protein: CASSRQGKTEGVTF
CDR3 DNA: TGTGCCAGCAGCCGGCAGGGGAAAACCGAGGGAGTCACCTTC
clone size: few
V gene: TRBV7-2
D gene: NA
J gene: TRBJ1-2

CDR3 protein: CAWSIRRAETQYF
CDR3 DNA: TGTGCCTGGAGTATTCGGCGGGCGGAGACCCAGTACTTC
clone size: NA
V gene: TRBV30
D gene: NA
J gene: TRBJ2-5

CDR3 protein: CASSQALLNYGYTF
CDR3 DNA: TGCGCCAGCAGCCAAGCTTTACTCAACTATGGCTACACCTTC
clone size: NA
V gene: TRBV4-3
D gene: NA
J gene: TRBJ1-2

CDR3 protein: CASSTGSGETQYF
CDR3 DNA: TGTGCCAGCAGCACGGGGTCCGGAGAGACCCAGTACTTC
clone size: NA
V gene: TRBV7-9
D gene: NA
J gene: TRBJ2-5

CDR3 protein: CASSSQGLAGVVETQYF
CDR3 DNA: TGCGCCAGCAGCTCCCAGGGACTAGCGGGAGTAGTAGAGACCCAGTACTTC
clone size: NA
V gene: TRBV5-1
D gene: TRBD2
J gene: TRBJ2-5

CDR3 protein: CASSLMPVSRTDTQYF
CDR3 DNA: TGTGCCAGCAGCTTAATGCCAGTCTCTCGCACAGATACGCAGTATTTT
clone size: NA
V gene: TRBV7-3
D gene: NA
J gene: TRBJ2-3

CDR3 protein: CASSDERTSGTTDTQYF
CDR3 DNA: TGCGCCAGCAGTGACGAAAGGACTAGCGGGACCACAGATACGCAGTATTTT
clone size: NA
V gene: TRBV10-1
D gene: TRBD2
J gene: TRBJ2-3

CDR3 protein: CASSLDRGTGGRETQYF
CDR3 DNA: TGTGCCAGCAGCTTAGATCGAGGGACAGGGGGCCGGGAGACCCAGTACTTC
clone size: NA
V gene: TRBV11-2
D gene: TRBD1
J gene: TRBJ2-5

CDR3 protein: CASSQFRDRGSEAFF
CDR3 DNA: TGCGCCAGCAGCCAGTTCCGGGACAGGGGTTCTGAAGCTTTCTTT
clone size: NA
V gene: TRBV4-3
D gene: TRBD1
J gene: TRBJ1-1

CDR3 protein: CATKPEGGDRDQSIGYTF
CDR3 DNA: TGTGCCACCAAGCCCGAAGGTGGGGACAGGGATCAGTCGATTGGCTACACCTTC
clone size: NA
V gene: TRBV7-9
D gene: TRBD1
J gene: TRBJ1-2

CDR3 protein: CASRPDSPSGYTF
CDR3 DNA: TGTGCCAGCAGACCGGACAGTCCGAGTGGCTACACCTTC
clone size: NA
V gene: TRBV2
D gene: NA
J gene: TRBJ1-2

CDR3 protein: CASSIGWVGTKTQPQHF
CDR3 DNA: TGTGCCAGTAGTATAGGTTGGGTGGGGACAAAAACGCAGCCCCAGCATTTT
clone size: NA
V gene: TRBV19
D gene: NA
J gene: TRBJ1-5

CDR3 protein: CASSGQGAVYGYTF
CDR3 DNA: TGTGCCAGCAGCGGACAGGGGGCAGTCTATGGCTACACCTTC
clone size: NA
V gene: TRBV2
D gene: TRBD1
J gene: TRBJ1-2

CDR3 protein: CASSLGQGEVEQYF
CDR3 DNA: TGTGCCAGCTCTCTGGGACAGGGCGAGGTCGAGCAGTACTTC
clone size: NA
V gene: TRBV18
D gene: TRBD1
J gene: TRBJ2-7

CDR3 protein: CAIKNTSGRLHEQYF
CDR3 DNA: TGTGCCATCAAAAACACTAGCGGGAGGCTCCACGAGCAGTACTTC
clone size: NA
V gene: TRBV10-3
D gene: TRBD2
J gene: TRBJ2-7

CDR3 protein: CASSLVSLAGPALFF
CDR3 DNA: TGCGCCAGCAGCTTGGTCTCACTAGCGGGGCCAGCACTGTTCTTC
clone size: NA
V gene: TRBV5-1
D gene: TRBD2
J gene: TRBJ2-1

CDR3 protein: CASSAPITGGTEAFF
CDR3 DNA: TGCGCCAGCAGCGCGCCTATAACAGGGGGCACTGAAGCTTTCTTT
clone size: NA
V gene: TRBV5-1
D gene: TRBD1
J gene: TRBJ1-1

CDR3 protein: CASSLRLETGELFF
CDR3 DNA: TGTGCCAGCAGCTTACGACTAGAGACCGGGGAGCTGTTTTTT
clone size: NA
V gene: TRBV7-7
D gene: NA
J gene: TRBJ2-2

CDR3 protein: CASRTGTRGNHEQFF
CDR3 DNA: TGTGCCAGCAGGACCGGGACTAGAGGCAACCATGAGCAGTTCTTC
clone size: NA
V gene: TRBV27
D gene: TRBD2
J gene: TRBJ2-1

CDR3 protein: CASSLVSGSTDTQYF
CDR3 DNA: TGTGCCAGCAGCTTGGTTTCGGGGAGCACAGATACGCAGTATTTT
clone size: NA
V gene: TRBV5-6
D gene: NA
J gene: TRBJ2-3

CDR3 protein: CASNGGASEKLFF
CDR3 DNA: TGTGCCAGCAATGGTGGGGCGAGCGAAAAACTGTTTTTT
clone size: once
V gene: TRBV9
D gene: NA
J gene: TRBJ1-4

CDR3 protein: CASSFTSGSNEQFF
CDR3 DNA: TGCGCCAGCAGCTTTACTAGCGGTAGCAATGAGCAGTTCTTC
clone size: NA
V gene: TRBV5-1
D gene: TRBD2
J gene: TRBJ2-1

CDR3 protein: CASSLDPTTMLGNTIYF
CDR3 DNA: TGTGCCAGCAGCCTGGACCCGACTACTATGCTTGGAAACACCATATATTTT
clone size: NA
V gene: TRBV4-2
D gene: NA
J gene: TRBJ1-3

CDR3 protein: CASSVATRDRRNTIYF
CDR3 DNA: TGTGCCAGCAGCGTAGCCACCCGGGACAGAAGAAACACCATATATTTT
clone size: NA
V gene: TRBV9
D gene: TRBD1
J gene: TRBJ1-3

CDR3 protein: CATGTGVLDTEAFF
CDR3 DNA: TGTGCCACCGGGACAGGGGTATTGGATACTGAAGCTTTCTTT
clone size: NA
V gene: TRBV2
D gene: TRBD1
J gene: TRBJ1-1

CDR3 protein: CASSFSQGAYEQYF
CDR3 DNA: TGTGCCAGCAGCTTCTCACAGGGGGCCTACGAGCAGTACTTC
clone size: NA
V gene: TRBV5-8
D gene: TRBD1
J gene: TRBJ2-7

CDR3 protein: CASSLAGVTGELFF
CDR3 DNA: TGTGCCAGCAGCTTAGCGGGAGTAACCGGGGAGCTGTTTTTT
clone size: NA
V gene: TRBV5-6
D gene: TRBD2
J gene: TRBJ2-2

CDR3 protein: CASSQETANYGYTF
CDR3 DNA: TGTGCCAGCAGCCAAGAGACAGCTAACTATGGCTACACCTTC
clone size: NA
V gene: TRBV4-2
D gene: NA
J gene: TRBJ1-2

CDR3 protein: CASSLVLGVAQPQHF
CDR3 DNA: TGTGCCAGCAGCTTAGTTCTGGGAGTAGCCCAGCCCCAGCATTTT
clone size: NA
V gene: TRBV7-2
D gene: NA
J gene: TRBJ1-5

CDR3 protein: CASSVGGQSTDTQYF
CDR3 DNA: TGTGCCAGCAGCGTAGGGGGACAAAGCACAGATACGCAGTATTTT
clone size: NA
V gene: TRBV9
D gene: NA
J gene: TRBJ2-3

CDR3 protein: CASSMTGGDEKLFF
CDR3 DNA: TGTGCCAGCAGTATGACAGGGGGCGATGAAAAACTGTTTTTT
clone size: once
V gene: TRBV6-1
D gene: TRBD1
J gene: TRBJ1-4

CDR3 protein: CASSLDVLTTGHGGTQYF
CDR3 DNA: TGTGCCAGCAGCTTAGATGTTTTAACGACAGGCCATGGGGGGACCCAGTACTTC
clone size: NA
V gene: TRBV7-2
D gene: NA
J gene: TRBJ2-5

CDR3 protein: CASSGLQGGQETQYF
CDR3 DNA: TGTGCCAGCAGTGGTCTACAGGGGGGCCAAGAGACCCAGTACTTC
clone size: once
V gene: TRBV2
D gene: TRBD1
J gene: TRBJ2-5

CDR3 protein: CASSSGGIRDEQYF
CDR3 DNA: TGTGCCAGTAGTTCGGGGGGTATCCGAGACGAGCAGTACTTC
clone size: NA
V gene: TRBV19
D gene: TRBD2
J gene: TRBJ2-7

CDR3 protein: CASSPAGTVETQYF
CDR3 DNA: TGTGCCAGCAGCCCAGCGGGGACCGTAGAGACCCAGTACTTC
clone size: NA
V gene: TRBV2
D gene: TRBD2
J gene: TRBJ2-5